The rows below give T cell receptor beta chains drawn from one sample of a study of blood T cell repertoires in COVID-19. Some clones are missing from TCRdb's copy, which holds only in-frame ones; the method was immunoSEQ multiplex PCR. Seen here are some 180,000 clones, around 85% observed once, and the top ten hold roughly 14%. The sequenced sample consisted of peripheral blood. The source of these receptors is a man in his fifties who had recovered from COVID-19. Each CDR3 is given with its conserved first and last residue. The D gene is left open where the match is weak. Not all rows give a size; the values are once, few, many and, for expanded clones, a class.

v_call	cdr3_length	j_call	d_call	clone_size	cdr3_nt	cdr3_aa
TRBV12-3/TRBV12-4	13	TRBJ1-1	-	once	TGTGCCAGCAGTCTTAACAGGAACACTGAAGCTTTCTTT	CASSLNRNTEAFF
TRBV6-5	13	TRBJ2-1	TRBD2	-	TGTGCCAGCCGGGCGGGAGGCTACAATGAGCAGTTCTTC	CASRAGGYNEQFF
TRBV19	17	TRBJ2-7	TRBD2	-	TGTGCCAGTAGTCGCGGGGTTGAGCTAGCGGGATTCAACGAGCAGTACTTC	CASSRGVELAGFNEQYF
TRBV24-1	16	TRBJ2-7	TRBD2	-	TGTGCCACCAGTGACTCCGGGACTAGCGGGGCGGACGAGCAGTACTTC	CATSDSGTSGADEQYF
TRBV19	16	TRBJ2-1	TRBD2	few	TGTGCCAGTAGTATGCTGCTAGCGGCTTATTCCAATGAGCAGTTCTTC	CASSMLLAAYSNEQFF
TRBV5-8	17	TRBJ2-5	-	-	TGTGCCAGCAGCTTGGCTCATGGCAGGGATATCCAAGAGACCCAGTACTTC	CASSLAHGRDIQETQYF
TRBV3-1/TRBV3-2	15	TRBJ2-5	-	-	TGTGCCAGCAGCCAGGCCAGAGGAGGACAAGAGACCCAGTACTTC	CASSQARGGQETQYF
TRBV18	13	TRBJ2-7	-	-	TGTGCCAGCTCACAGGACGGGACCTACGAGCAGTACTTC	CASSQDGTYEQYF
TRBV10-3	15	TRBJ2-5	TRBD1	once	TGTGCCATCAGTGAGCACGACAGGGACCAAGAGACCCAGTACTTC	CAISEHDRDQETQYF
TRBV30	13	TRBJ2-7	-	-	TGTGCCTGGAGAACAAGCGGTTGGTACGAGCAGTACTTC	CAWRTSGWYEQYF
TRBV5-5	15	TRBJ2-1	TRBD2	-	TGTGCCAGCAGCTTGGGACTAGCGGGTTGGAATGAGCAGTTCTTC	CASSLGLAGWNEQFF
TRBV7-2	15	TRBJ2-2	-	-	TGTGCCAGCTCGAAGGGCGGGTACTACACCGGGGAGCTGTTTTTT	CASSKGGYYTGELFF
TRBV29-1	15	TRBJ2-7	TRBD1	-	TGCAGCGTTGGCGAGTGGGGCAGGGGGTCCTACGAGCAGTACTTC	CSVGEWGRGSYEQYF
TRBV7-9	12	TRBJ1-2	-	-	TGTGCCAGCAGCTCAACGATACGTGAGAAACCCTTC	CASSSTIREKPF
TRBV7-8	16	TRBJ2-3	TRBD2	-	TGTGCCAGCAACGGGGGACTAGCGGGAACCAGGGGTACGCAGTATTTT	CASNGGLAGTRGTQYF
TRBV4-2	14	TRBJ2-2	TRBD1	-	TGTGCCAGCAGCCAAATGACAGGGGGTAGGGAGCTGTTTTTT	CASSQMTGGRELFF
TRBV9	14	TRBJ1-2	-	-	TGTGCCAGCAGCGTAGGGCAAACCAACTATGGCTACACCTTC	CASSVGQTNYGYTF
TRBV6-4	11	TRBJ2-1	TRBD2	-	TGTGCCAGCAGTGACTCGACTAGCGGAATCTTC	CASSDSTSGIF
TRBV9	15	TRBJ2-5	TRBD2	-	TGTGCCAGCAGCCCCGGGACTAGCGGGCAAGAGACCCAGTACTTC	CASSPGTSGQETQYF
TRBV6-5	14	TRBJ2-5	TRBD2	-	TGTGCCAGCAGTTGGTCGGGACTAGCGGGAGGGTTGTACTTC	CASSWSGLAGGLYF
TRBV2	12	TRBJ2-5	-	-	TGTGCCTCACGCCTGGGGGCGGAGACCCAGTACTTC	CASRLGAETQYF
TRBV9	16	TRBJ2-6	TRBD1	many	TGTGCCAGCAGCCGGGACAGGGGACGTGGGGCCAACGTCCTGACTTTC	CASSRDRGRGANVLTF
TRBV4-1	14	TRBJ2-7	TRBD1	-	TGCGCCAGCAGCCAAGGGACAGGGGCCGGCGAGCAGTACTTC	CASSQGTGAGEQYF
TRBV10-3	17	TRBJ2-3	TRBD2	-	TGTGCCATCAGTCCCCGTCAACTAGCGGGAAGCACAGATACGCAGTATTTT	CAISPRQLAGSTDTQYF
TRBV10-1	16	TRBJ2-3	-	-	TGCGCCAGCAGTGAGTCGGGACTCGAGGGGACAGATACGCAGTATTTT	CASSESGLEGTDTQYF
TRBV3-1/TRBV3-2	13	TRBJ1-1	-	few	TGTGCCAGCAGCCTCGAACGCAGTTCTGAAGCTTTCTTT	CASSLERSSEAFF
TRBV7-3	17	TRBJ2-1	TRBD2	-	TGTGCCAGCAGCTCCGGCGGGAGCTCCAGCTCCTACAATGAGCAGTTCTTC	CASSSGGSSSSYNEQFF
TRBV6-6	15	TRBJ2-7	-	-	TGTGCCAGCAGTTCCCCGGGACAAACCACCTACGAGCAGTACTTC	CASSSPGQTTYEQYF
TRBV2	11	TRBJ2-7	-	-	TGTGCCAGCAAGGAACTAGCCGAGCAGTACTTC	CASKELAEQYF
TRBV5-6	16	TRBJ1-6	-	-	TGTGCCAGCAGCGGTTCGCGACAGGTTTTTAATTCACCCCTCCACTTT	CASSGSRQVFNSPLHF
TRBV30	16	TRBJ2-3	TRBD2	-	TGTGCCTGGAGTGTGGGACTAGCGGGAGGCACAGATACGCAGTATTTT	CAWSVGLAGGTDTQYF
TRBV5-6	14	TRBJ2-3	-	-	TGTGCCAGCAGCGAAACGGGGAGCACAGATACGCAGTATTTT	CASSETGSTDTQYF
TRBV6-5	15	TRBJ2-2	TRBD2	-	TGTGCCAGCAGCGGCGGGGGACTGAACACCGGGGAGCTGTTTTTT	CASSGGGLNTGELFF
TRBV4-3	13	TRBJ1-1	-	-	TGCGCCAGCAGAAGTCAGGGAGGCACTGAAGCTTTCTTT	CASRSQGGTEAFF
TRBV28	17	TRBJ2-1	TRBD2	-	TGTGCCAGCAGTTTATCCGCGGGAGGGCCCGTTGGCAATGAGCAGTTCTTC	CASSLSAGGPVGNEQFF
TRBV30	14	TRBJ2-1	TRBD2	-	TGTGCCTGGTCCGGGACTAGCGGTTACAATGAGCAGTTCTTC	CAWSGTSGYNEQFF
TRBV7-3	16	TRBJ2-2	-	-	TGTGCCAGCAGCTTAATGGGGGCGAAGGTACCCGGGGAGCTGTTTTTT	CASSLMGAKVPGELFF
TRBV24-1	13	TRBJ2-1	-	once	TGTGCCACCAGTGACGGGAGTAGGAATGAGCAGTTCTTC	CATSDGSRNEQFF
TRBV7-2	13	TRBJ2-2	-	few	TGTGCCAGCAGCCCCGCGGGCACCGGGGAGCTGTTTTTT	CASSPAGTGELFF
TRBV5-6	16	TRBJ2-5	-	once	TGTGCCAGCAGCCGAACTGGGGCCCTAGAGCAAGAGACCCAGTACTTC	CASSRTGALEQETQYF
TRBV19	16	TRBJ2-3	-	once	TGTGCCAGTACACCCTCTATAACGGGGTACACAGATACGCAGTATTTT	CASTPSITGYTDTQYF
TRBV10-3	13	TRBJ2-7	TRBD1	-	TGTGCCATCAGGGACAGGGAGCACTACGAGCAGTACTTC	CAIRDREHYEQYF
TRBV12-3/TRBV12-4	12	TRBJ1-1	-	few	TGTGCCAGCAGTTCACAGGGTACTGAAGCTTTCTTT	CASSSQGTEAFF
TRBV5-1	12	TRBJ2-1	TRBD2	-	TGCGCCAGCAGCCCGACTAGCGGGAGAGGGTTCTTC	CASSPTSGRGFF
TRBV27	19	TRBJ2-2	TRBD2	-	TGTGCCAGCAGTTCCCAGGGACTAGCGGGAGCAACGAACACCGGGGAGCTGTTTTTT	CASSSQGLAGATNTGELFF
TRBV3-1/TRBV3-2	14	TRBJ1-1	TRBD1	-	TGTGCCAGCAGCCAAGCAGGGGGAGGTACTGAAGCTTTCTTT	CASSQAGGGTEAFF
TRBV10-3	15	TRBJ2-1	TRBD2	-	TGTGCCATCAGAGGCGGTAGCGGGAGAAGCCATGAGCAGTTCTTC	CAIRGGSGRSHEQFF
TRBV27	15	TRBJ2-5	-	-	TGTGCCAGCGGGACATTCGGACGGATTCAAGAGACCCAGTACTTC	CASGTFGRIQETQYF